This TCR beta chain comes out of a study of T cell responses to AZD1222 COVID-19 vaccine. Note on this clone: Its antigen is as yet unknown.

The CDR3 length is 17 residues. Germline assignment: CDR1 MGHRA and CDR2 YSYEKL. With 1 base removed from V and 4 bases from J, the gap between germline ends came to 19 bases. Overall study results and limits: Spike-specific TCR breadth and depth went up after people got two AZD1222 doses. Clonal diversity was possibly underestimated, and white British individuals and females predominated among donors. Reportedly, nearly half the spike-specific TCRs target unmutated variant regions. Seropositive status at baseline applied to only 6 or 7 AZD1222 recipients.

Repertoires were generated with immunoSEQ multiplex PCR, while TCRdb's copy carries only in-frame clones and drops some. Here the sample spans approximately 120,000 clones, approximately 85% being singletons. The sample here was peripheral blood, taken on day 0 of MenACWY control vaccination. The chain uses TRBV4-1 and TRBJ1-1; no clear D gene. The receptor comes from an adult in good health. CDR3 bases: TGCGCCAGCAGCCAAGCCAGGAGTGGGCGAAGAGTCACTGAAGCTTTCTTT. Translation gives CASSQARSGRRVTEAFF.